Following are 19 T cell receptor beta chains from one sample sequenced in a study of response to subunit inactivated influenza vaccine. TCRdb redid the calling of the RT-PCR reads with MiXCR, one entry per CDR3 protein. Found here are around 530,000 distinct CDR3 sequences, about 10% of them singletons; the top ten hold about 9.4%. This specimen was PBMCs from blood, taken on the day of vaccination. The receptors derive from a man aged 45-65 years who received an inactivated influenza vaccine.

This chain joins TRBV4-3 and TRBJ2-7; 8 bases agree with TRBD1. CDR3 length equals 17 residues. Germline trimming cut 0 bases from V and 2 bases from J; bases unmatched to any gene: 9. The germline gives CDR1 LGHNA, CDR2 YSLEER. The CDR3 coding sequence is TGCGCCAGCAGCCAAGAGATCAGGGGGCGGTATGCCTACGAGCAGTACTTC. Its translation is CASSQEIRGRYAYEQYF.

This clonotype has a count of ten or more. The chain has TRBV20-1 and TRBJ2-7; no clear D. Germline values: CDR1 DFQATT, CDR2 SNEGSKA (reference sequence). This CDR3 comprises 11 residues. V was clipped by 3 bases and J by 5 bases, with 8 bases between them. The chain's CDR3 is CSARGLDEQYF. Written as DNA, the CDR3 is TGCAGTGCTAGGGGTCTCGACGAGCAGTACTTC.

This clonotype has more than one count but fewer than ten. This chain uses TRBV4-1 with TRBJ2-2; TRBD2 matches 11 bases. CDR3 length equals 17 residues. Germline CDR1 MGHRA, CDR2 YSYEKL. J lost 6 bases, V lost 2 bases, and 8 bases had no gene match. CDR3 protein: CASSQSGLAGFAGELFF. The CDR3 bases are TGCGCCAGCAGCCAATCAGGACTAGCGGGTTTCGCCGGGGAGCTGTTTTTT.

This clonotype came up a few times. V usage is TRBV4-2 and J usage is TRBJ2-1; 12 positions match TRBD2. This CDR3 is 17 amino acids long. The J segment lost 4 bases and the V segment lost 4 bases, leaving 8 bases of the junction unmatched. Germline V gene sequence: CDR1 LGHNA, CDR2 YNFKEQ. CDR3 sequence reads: CASSRMLAGGSYNEQFF. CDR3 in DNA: TGTGCCAGCAGCCGGATGCTAGCGGGAGGGAGTTACAATGAGCAGTTCTTC.

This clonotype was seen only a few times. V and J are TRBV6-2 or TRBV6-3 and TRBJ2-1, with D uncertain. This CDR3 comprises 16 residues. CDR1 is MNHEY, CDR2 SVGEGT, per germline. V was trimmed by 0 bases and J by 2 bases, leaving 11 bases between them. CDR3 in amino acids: CASSYSDGRTYNEQFF. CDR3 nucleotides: TGTGCCAGCAGTTACTCGGACGGGCGCACCTACAATGAGCAGTTCTTC.

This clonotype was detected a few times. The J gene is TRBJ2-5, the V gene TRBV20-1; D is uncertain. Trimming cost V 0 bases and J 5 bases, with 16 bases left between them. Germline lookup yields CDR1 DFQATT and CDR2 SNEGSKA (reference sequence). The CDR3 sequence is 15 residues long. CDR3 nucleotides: TGCAGTGCTAGAGATCGTTTGACGCCCTTGGAGACCCAGTACTTC. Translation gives CSARDRLTPLETQYF.

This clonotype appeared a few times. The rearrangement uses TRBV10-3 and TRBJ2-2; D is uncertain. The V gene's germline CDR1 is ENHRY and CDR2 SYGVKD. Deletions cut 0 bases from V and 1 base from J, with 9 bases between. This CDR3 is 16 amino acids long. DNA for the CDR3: TGTGCCATCAGTGAGTCATTAAGGGTGAACACCGGGGAGCTGTTTTTT. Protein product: CAISESLRVNTGELFF.

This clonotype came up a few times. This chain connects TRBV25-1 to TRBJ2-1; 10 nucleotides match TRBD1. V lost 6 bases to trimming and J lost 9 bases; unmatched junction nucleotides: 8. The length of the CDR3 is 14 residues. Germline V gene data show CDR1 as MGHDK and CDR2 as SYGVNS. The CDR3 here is CASRTTGGTFEQFF. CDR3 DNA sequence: TGTGCCAGCAGGACGACAGGGGGCACGTTTGAGCAGTTCTTC.

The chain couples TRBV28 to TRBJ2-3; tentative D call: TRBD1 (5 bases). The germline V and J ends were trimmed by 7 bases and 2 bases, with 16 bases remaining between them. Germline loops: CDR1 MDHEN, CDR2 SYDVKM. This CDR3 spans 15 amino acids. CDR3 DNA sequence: TGTGCCAGCATCCCACCGACAGCCAACACAGATACGCAGTATTTT. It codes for CASIPPTANTDTQYF.

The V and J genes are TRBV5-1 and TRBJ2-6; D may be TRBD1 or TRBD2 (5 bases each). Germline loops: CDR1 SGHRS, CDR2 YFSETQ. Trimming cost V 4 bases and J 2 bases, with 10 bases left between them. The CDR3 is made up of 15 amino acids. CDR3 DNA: TGCGCCAGCAGCCTGGGGGACGCTGGGGCCAACGTCCTGACTTTC. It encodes CASSLGDAGANVLTF.

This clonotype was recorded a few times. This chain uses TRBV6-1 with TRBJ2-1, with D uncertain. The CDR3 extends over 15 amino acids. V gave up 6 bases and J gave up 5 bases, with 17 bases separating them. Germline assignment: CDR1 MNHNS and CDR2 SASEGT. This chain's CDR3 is CASRGRVDGHNEQFF. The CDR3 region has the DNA TGTGCCAGCAGGGGTAGGGTTGATGGGCACAATGAGCAGTTCTTC.

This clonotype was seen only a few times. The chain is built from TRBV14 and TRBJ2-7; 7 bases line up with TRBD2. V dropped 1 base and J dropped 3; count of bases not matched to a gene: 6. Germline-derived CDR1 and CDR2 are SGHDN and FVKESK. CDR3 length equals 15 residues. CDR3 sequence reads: CASSQGTSADYEQYF. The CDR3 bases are TGTGCCAGCAGCCAAGGTACTAGCGCCGACTACGAGCAGTACTTC.

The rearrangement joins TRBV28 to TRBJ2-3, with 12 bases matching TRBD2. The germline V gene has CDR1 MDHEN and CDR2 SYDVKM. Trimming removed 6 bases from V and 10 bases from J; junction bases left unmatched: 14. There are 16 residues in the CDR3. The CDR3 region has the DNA TGTGCCAGCAGCCCCGGCCCGACTAGCGGGAGACTTGCGCAGTATTTT. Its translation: CASSPGPTSGRLAQYF.

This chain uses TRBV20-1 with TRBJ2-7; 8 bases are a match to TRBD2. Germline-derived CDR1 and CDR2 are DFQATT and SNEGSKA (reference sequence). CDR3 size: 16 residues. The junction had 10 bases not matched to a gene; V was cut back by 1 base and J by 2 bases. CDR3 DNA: TGCAGTGCTAGAGCCTTTGGAGCGGGAGAAACCTACGAGCAGTACTTC. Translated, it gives CSARAFGAGETYEQYF.

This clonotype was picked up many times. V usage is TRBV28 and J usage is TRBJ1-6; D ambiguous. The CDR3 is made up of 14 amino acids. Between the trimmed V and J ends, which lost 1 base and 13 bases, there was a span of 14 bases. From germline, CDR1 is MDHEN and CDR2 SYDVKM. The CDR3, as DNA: TGTGCCAGCAGTTTATACCCGGATCCCTATCCCCTCCACTTT. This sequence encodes CASSLYPDPYPLHF.

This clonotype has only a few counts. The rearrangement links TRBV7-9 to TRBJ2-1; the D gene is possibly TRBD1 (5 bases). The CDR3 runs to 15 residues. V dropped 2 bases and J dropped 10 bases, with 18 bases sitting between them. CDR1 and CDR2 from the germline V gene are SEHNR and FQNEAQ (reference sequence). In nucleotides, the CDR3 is TGTGCCAGCAGCTTATTCGAAAGGGGTCAATGGGAGCAGTTCTTC. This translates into CASSLFERGQWEQFF.

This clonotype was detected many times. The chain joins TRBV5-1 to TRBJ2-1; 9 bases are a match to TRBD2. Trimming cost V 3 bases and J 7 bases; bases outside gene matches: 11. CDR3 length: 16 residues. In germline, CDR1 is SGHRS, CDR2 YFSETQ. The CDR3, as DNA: TGCGCCAGCAGCTCGGCTCTACGTAGCGGGGGTAATGAGCAGTTCTTC. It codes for CASSSALRSGGNEQFF. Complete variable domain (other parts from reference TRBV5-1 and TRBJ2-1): KAGVTQTPRYLIKTRGQQVTLSCSPISGHRSVSWYQQTPGQGLQFLFEYFSETQRNKGNFPGRFSGRQFSNSRSEMNVSTLELGDSALYLCASSSALRSGGNEQFFGPGTRLTVL.

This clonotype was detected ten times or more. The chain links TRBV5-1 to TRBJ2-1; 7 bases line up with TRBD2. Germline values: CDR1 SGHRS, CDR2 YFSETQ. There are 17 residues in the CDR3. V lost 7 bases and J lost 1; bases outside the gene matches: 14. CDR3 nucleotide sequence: TGCGCCAGCGTCAAAGGGAGGGTCCCTGCTTCCTACAATGAGCAGTTCTTC. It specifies CASVKGRVPASYNEQFF.

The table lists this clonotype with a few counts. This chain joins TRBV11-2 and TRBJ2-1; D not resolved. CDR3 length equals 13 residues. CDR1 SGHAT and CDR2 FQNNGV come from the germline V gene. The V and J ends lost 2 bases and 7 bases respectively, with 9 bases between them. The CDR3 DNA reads TGTGCCAGCAGCTTAATCCCCATGAATGAGCAGTTCTTC. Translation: CASSLIPMNEQFF.